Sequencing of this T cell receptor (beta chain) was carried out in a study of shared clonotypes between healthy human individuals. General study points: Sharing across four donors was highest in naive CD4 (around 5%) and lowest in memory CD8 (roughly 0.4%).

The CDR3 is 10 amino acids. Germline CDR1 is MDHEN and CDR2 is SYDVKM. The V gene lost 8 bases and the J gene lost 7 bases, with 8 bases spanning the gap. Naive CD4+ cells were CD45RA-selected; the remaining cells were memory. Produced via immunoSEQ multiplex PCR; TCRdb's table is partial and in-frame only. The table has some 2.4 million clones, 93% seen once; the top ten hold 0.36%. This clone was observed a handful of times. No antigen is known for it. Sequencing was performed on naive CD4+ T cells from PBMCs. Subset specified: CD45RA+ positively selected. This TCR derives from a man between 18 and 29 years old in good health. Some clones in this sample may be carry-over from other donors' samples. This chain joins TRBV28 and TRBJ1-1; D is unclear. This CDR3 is CASSDFEAFF. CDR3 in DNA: TGTGCCAGCTCGGATTTTGAAGCTTTCTTT. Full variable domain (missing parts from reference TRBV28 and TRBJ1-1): DVKVTQSSRYLVKRTGEKVFLECVQDMDHENMFWYRQDPGLGLRLIYFSYDVKMKEKGDIPEGYSVSREKKERFSLILESASTNQTSMYLCASSDFEAFFGQGTRLTVV.